Detailed here is one T cell receptor (beta chain). Its antigen target is currently unknown. The sample holds no much larger clone one base away, and base qualities are not on file. V loses 4 bases, J loses 8 bases, and the germline ends lie 11 bases apart. The CDR3, from cysteine to phenylalanine, totals 12 residues. Only the CDR3 DNA stays, 36 bases, in frame from base 1. Per the germline V gene (reference sequence), MNHNY is the CDR1 and SVGAGI is the CDR2. The cohort consisted of 670 or so healthy bone marrow donors. All cohort members were sampled while nominally healthy, although unrecorded immune exposures were likely present. The donor tested CMV seropositive and was one of the 289 seropositive cohort members. Each donor provided a peripheral blood sample, and peripheral blood mononuclear cells were used for TCR beta sequencing. Genomic DNA extraction from the blood cell samples was performed with the Qiagen DNeasy Blood Extraction Kit.

The sample comes from a study of cytomegalovirus exposure and HLA in healthy donors (dated by TCRdb to 2016 to 2017). Notes on the research overall: According to an earlier analysis of several hundred of the donors, some 170 million T cells yielded 117 million unique TCR beta sequences and more than 250 Gb of sequence data. An early release that covered roughly 600 HLA-typed donors contained around 300 gigabases of sequencing data and tens of millions of unique TCR sequences. Among the roughly 410 genotyped donors, more than 70% belonged to the genetic ancestry cluster associated with self-reported Caucasian donors. The study was designed to test whether signatures of past pathogen exposure could be identified by cataloging public T cell receptors. The T cell repertoires of under 700 subjects were profiled by immunosequencing and related to cytomegalovirus serostatus. Besides the first cohort of roughly 700 subjects, a separate validation cohort made up of 120 or so different subjects was used. The study combined high-throughput TCR immunosequencing, statistical association of individual TCRs with disease status, and machine learning to predict cytomegalovirus infection status. A later analysis re-analyzed previously published TCR beta repertoires from 550 to 700 donors and added high-resolution HLA genotyping to study TCR occurrence patterns. The later analysis used no new phenotypic data to find candidate immune exposures, relying instead on TCR beta sequences and their occurrence across donors. To decide whether each TCR beta V gene segment behaved as functional or pseudogenic, an earlier analysis of several hundred of the donors relied on high-throughput TCR beta sequencing. Donor age, sex, ethnicity and CMV serostatus were compiled alongside the repertoire data. Genome-wide SNP genotypes for about three fifths of the roughly 700 donors were used in a later genetic analysis, which treated that subset as a discovery cohort. Every discovery cohort repertoire had been produced on one sequencing platform. Both class I and class II loci were covered by HLA typing, at four-digit resolution. The number of typed donors differed by locus: about 629-630 for A, B, C, DRB1 and DQB1; 500 to 550 for DQA1; approximately 600 for DPA1; and some 470 for DPB1. Because of strong linkage in the cohort, roughly five DR-DQ haplotypes were treated as single units for association and clustering. Among 300 to 450 genotyped donors of the cohort, an average of around 240,000 unique TCR beta nucleotide sequences were sequenced per donor, 15% to 20% of them non-productive. Here is what the overall study found, with its caveats: Most TCR sequences were observed very rarely across donors, whereas some public TCRs were present in many individuals. Linkage disequilibrium might explain the correlated functional status among segregating V segments, but an unknown experimental factor could not be excluded. Because some donors lacked HLA typing at each locus, the association tests relied only on the typed subset. The classifier was reported to diagnose cytomegalovirus status with high specificity and sensitivity in both the original and validation cohorts. In a later genetic analysis, fewer N-insertions in productive TCRs were reported among donors in an Asian-associated ancestry cluster than the roughly 700-donor mean. At a false discovery rate of 0.05, a later analysis linked 16,000 or so TCR beta sequences to specific HLA alleles. Because the 87-base-pair reads could not distinguish some IMGT-functional V segments, including TRBV6-2 and TRBV6-3, those segments were excluded. A further reported finding was that TCR beta sequences accurately predicted the HLA-A and HLA-B alleles for most subjects in the first cohort. In vitro tests confirmed that a few of the cytomegalovirus-associated TCR beta chains recognize cytomegalovirus antigens. When HLA alleles, especially DR and DQ, strongly co-occurred, TCR associations were difficult to assign to individual alleles. A total of 150 to 200 TCR beta chains were listed by the study as associated with cytomegalovirus. A later analysis found that HLA-associated TCR beta chains were more clonally expanded and had lower generation probabilities than equally common non-associated chains. According to the authors, the approach could potentially be generalized to other disease states and immunological phenotypes. According to a later analysis, parvovirus B19, influenza, CMV and Epstein-Barr virus appeared linked to several top co-occurrence clusters. In a later analysis, the rate of TCR association differed among HLA loci, with DRB1 alleles having the most associated TCRs and HLA-C alleles having the fewest. The presence/absence analyses assumed that sequencing depth was roughly uniform across donors, and that assumption may not be true. The cohort was sequenced for TCR beta chains only, and without alpha or paired-chain data the features that could be detected were limited. Immune exposure information for the cohort was limited to CMV serostatus. A later genetic analysis associated a missense DCLRE1C variant with V-gene and J-gene trimming of TCR beta chains, and an independent cohort replicated the association. The earlier analysis of about 600 of the donors excluded approximately 15 rarely observed V segments, including chromosome 9 orphons, because counts were too low. Most CMV-associated TCR beta chains appeared to be HLA-restricted in a later analysis, and the HLA associations seemed to be driven largely by CMV exposure. In an earlier analysis of 587 of the donors, most TCR beta V segments appeared in productive rearrangements about 87% or about 30% of the time, broadly matching IMGT annotations. The sequencing pipeline was judged likely to have produced a cluster of highly shared sequence variants as a technical artifact.

Receptor amplification or capture employed the immunoSEQ multiplex PCR assay. For the multiplex PCR, a mixture combining 60 forward primers for TCR Vbeta segments and 13 reverse primers for TCR Jbeta segments was used. A multiplex PCR assay on genomic DNA amplified the CDR3 region of rearranged TCR beta genes. Amplified TCR beta libraries were sequenced as 87-base-pair reads on the Illumina HiSeq System. The authors processed their data as follows. A later analysis tallied 75 million to 95 million unique TCR beta chains across the 666 repertoires, and approximately 12 million of those chains were shared by two or more donors. Raw reads were error-corrected and collapsed into unique sequences with a nearest-neighbor algorithm that merged closely related sequences to remove PCR and sequencing errors. To assign V, D and J gene segments, CDR3 sequences were aligned to IMGT reference sequences. For a sequence to be retained, a match of at least six nucleotides to both a V gene segment and a J gene segment was required. A rearrangement was called productive if the CDR3 had no stop codons and remained in frame with V and J, and every other rearrangement was called non-productive. CDR3 was defined according to IMGT convention as the region running from the second conserved V-encoded cysteine to the conserved J-encoded phenylalanine. The earlier analysis of roughly 590 of the donors excluded any sequence lacking an unambiguous match to a single V gene segment. In an earlier analysis of 587 of the donors, a V segment was called functional when productive rearrangements were above 56.7%, and segregating when the standard deviation between donors exceeded 5%. A statistical classification framework was built for diagnosing cytomegalovirus status from the catalog of TCR beta chain sequences. V and J gene assignment, in a later analysis, came from comparing TCR nucleotide sequences with IMGT/GENE-DB human TR gene sequences. The TCRdist pipeline was used in a later analysis to assign CDR3 sequences and most-parsimonious VDJ recombination scenarios. In a later analysis, every TCR beta chain was defined by the combination of its CDR3 amino acid sequence and its V-gene family, and reads without a unique V-gene family were dropped. In a later analysis, 550 to 650 highly shared, low-generation-probability nucleotide sequences were removed to address suspected cross-contamination and a sequencing artifact. In a later analysis, a clonal expansion index for each public chain was calculated from normalized within-repertoire ranks of inferred template counts. A later analysis computed generation probabilities with a VDJ recombination model fitted to out-of-frame rearrangements, and checked the results against IGoR. A later analysis scored TCR-TCR, TCR-HLA and TCR-CMV co-occurrence with hypergeometric tests, applying a repertoire-size bias correction to TCR pairs. A later analysis estimated false discovery rates by permuting HLA or CMV assignments 20 times. In a later analysis, co-occurring TCRs were grouped using DBSCAN, and TCRdist sequence similarity was added for clustering within HLA-allele-positive subsets. Repertoires with fewer than 30,000 or more than 120,000 public chains, plus five repertoires with anomalous nucleotide sharing, were excluded from co-occurrence clustering. The immuneACCESS repertoire file appears here via TCRdb, limited to in-frame rearrangements. These files lack a portion of the clones; in checked studies, under half of the deficit traces to unresolved V genes, and the cause of the others is not known. For V, J and clone size, that table is used; D and trimming come from the DNA. Counted in this sample were tens of thousands of clones; 65% to 75% of them appeared once. The ten largest clones represent around 16% of the sample.

Input material: PBMCs. This sequence originates from a middle-aged woman in good health and CMV-seropositive. Recombination linked TRBV6-6 to TRBJ1-1; the D gene remains uncertain. At the DNA level, the sequence is TGTGCCAGCAGTTTCCCCGGGGAAGAAGCTTTCTTT. Its translation is CASSFPGEEAFF.